This TCR beta chain emerged from a study of T-cell memory formation after mild COVID-19. The study's findings and limits: There were some responding clones in pre-infection memory, which suggested that cross-reactive memory had joined.

As regards this clonotype: The antigen is unknown.

In TCRdb, the 5' RACE reads were re-called with MiXCR into one record per CDR3 protein. The sample includes under 200,000 distinct CDR3 sequences, about a third seen only once; the top ten take 12%. The germline V gene encodes CDR1 SQVTM and CDR2 ANQGSEA. V was pared by 6 bases and J by 1 base, with 8 bases of the junction left unmatched. There are 14 residues in the CDR3. The source is an adult woman who had mild COVID-19 (a few samples of this study predate the infection). Cell type and time point are not known. The rearrangement joins TRBV29-1 to TRBJ1-1; TRBD1 matches at 7 bases. Material for sequencing was PBMCs or a T cell subset sorted from them (not recorded which). CDR3 amino acids: CSVSPTGSNTEAFF. The DNA for the CDR3 is TGCAGCGTCTCCCCGACAGGGTCGAACACTGAAGCTTTCTTT. Variable domain in full (rest from reference TRBV29-1 and TRBJ1-1): SAVISQKPSRDICQRGTSLTIQCQVDSQVTMMFWYRQQPGQSLTLIATANQGSEATYESGFVIDKFPISRPNLTFSTLTVSNMSPEDSSIYLCSVSPTGSNTEAFFGQGTRLTVV.